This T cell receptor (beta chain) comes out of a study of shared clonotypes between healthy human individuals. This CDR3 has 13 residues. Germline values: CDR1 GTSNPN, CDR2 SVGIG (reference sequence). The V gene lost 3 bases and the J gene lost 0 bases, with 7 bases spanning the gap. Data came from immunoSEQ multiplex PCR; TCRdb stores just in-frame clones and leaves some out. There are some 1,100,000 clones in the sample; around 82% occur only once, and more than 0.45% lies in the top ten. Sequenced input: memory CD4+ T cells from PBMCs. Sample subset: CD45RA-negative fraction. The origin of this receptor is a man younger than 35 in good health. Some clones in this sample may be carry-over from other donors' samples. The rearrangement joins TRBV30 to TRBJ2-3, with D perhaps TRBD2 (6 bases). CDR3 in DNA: TGTGCCTGGAGGGGGACTAGCACAGATACGCAGTATTTT. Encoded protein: CAWRGTSTDTQYF. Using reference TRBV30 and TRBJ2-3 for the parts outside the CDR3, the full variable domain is SQTIHQWPATLVQPVGSPLSLECTVEGTSNPNLYWYRQAAGRGLQLLFYSVGIGQISSEVPQNLSASRPQDRQFILSSKKLLLSDSGFYLCAWRGTSTDTQYFGPGTRLTVL.